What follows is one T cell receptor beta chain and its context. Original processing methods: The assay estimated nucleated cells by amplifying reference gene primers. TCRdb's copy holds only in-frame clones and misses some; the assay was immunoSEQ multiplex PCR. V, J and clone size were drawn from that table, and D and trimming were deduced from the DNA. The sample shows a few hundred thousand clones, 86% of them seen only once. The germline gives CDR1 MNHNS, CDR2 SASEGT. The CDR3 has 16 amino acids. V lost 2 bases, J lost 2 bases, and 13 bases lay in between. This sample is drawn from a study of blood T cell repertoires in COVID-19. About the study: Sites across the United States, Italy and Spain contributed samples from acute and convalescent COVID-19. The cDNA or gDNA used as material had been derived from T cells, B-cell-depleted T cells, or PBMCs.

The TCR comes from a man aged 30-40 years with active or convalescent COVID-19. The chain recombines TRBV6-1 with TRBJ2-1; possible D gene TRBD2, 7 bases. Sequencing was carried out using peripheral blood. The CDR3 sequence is CASSEWAGAAYNEQFF. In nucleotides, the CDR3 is TGTGCCAGCAGTGAATGGGCGGGGGCAGCCTACAATGAGCAGTTCTTC.